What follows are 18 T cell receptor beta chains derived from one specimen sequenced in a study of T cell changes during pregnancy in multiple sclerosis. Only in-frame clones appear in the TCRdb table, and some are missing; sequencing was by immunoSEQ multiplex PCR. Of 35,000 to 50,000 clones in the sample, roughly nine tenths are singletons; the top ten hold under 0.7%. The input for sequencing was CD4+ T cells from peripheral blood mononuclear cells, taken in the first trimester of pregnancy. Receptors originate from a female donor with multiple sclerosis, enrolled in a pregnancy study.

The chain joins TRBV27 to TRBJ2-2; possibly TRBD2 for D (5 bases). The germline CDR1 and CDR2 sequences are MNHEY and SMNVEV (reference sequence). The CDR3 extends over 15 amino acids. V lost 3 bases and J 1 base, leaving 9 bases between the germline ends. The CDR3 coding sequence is TGTGCCAGCAGTTTCTGGGGAGTGAACACCGGGGAGCTGTTTTTT. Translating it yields CASSFWGVNTGELFF.

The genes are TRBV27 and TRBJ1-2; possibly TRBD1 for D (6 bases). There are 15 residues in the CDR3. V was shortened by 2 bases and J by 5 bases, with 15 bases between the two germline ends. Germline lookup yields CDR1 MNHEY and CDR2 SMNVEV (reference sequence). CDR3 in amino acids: CASSLLGGRGYGYTF. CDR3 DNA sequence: TGTGCCAGCAGTTTACTCGGGGGGCGAGGGTATGGCTACACCTTC.

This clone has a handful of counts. Here the CDR3 DNA reads TGTGCCAGCAGCGGACAGGGGGCCCCGGAAAAACTGTTTTTT. As protein: CASSGQGAPEKLFF. The chain joins TRBV7-2 to TRBJ1-4; 11 positions match TRBD1. Germline V lookup: CDR1 SGHTA, CDR2 FQGNSA. There are 14 residues in the CDR3. V was pared by 5 bases and J by 8 bases, with 4 bases of the junction left unmatched.

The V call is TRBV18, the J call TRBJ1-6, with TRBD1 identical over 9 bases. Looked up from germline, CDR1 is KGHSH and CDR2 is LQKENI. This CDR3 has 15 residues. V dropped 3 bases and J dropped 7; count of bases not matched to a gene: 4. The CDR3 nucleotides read TGTGCCAGCTCACCGGGTGGACAGGGGAATTCACCCCTCCACTTT. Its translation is CASSPGGQGNSPLHF.

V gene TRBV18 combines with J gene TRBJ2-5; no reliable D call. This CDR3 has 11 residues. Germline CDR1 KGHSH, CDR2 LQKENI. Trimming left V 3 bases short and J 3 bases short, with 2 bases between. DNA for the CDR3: TGTGCCAGCTCACCCAAAGAGACCCAGTACTTC. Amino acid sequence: CASSPKETQYF.

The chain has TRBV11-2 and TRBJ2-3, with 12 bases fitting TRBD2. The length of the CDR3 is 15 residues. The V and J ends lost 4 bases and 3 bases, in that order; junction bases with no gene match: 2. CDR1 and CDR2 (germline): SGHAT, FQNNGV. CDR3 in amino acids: CASSSLAGGTDTQYF. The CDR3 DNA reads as TGTGCCAGCAGCTCGCTAGCGGGAGGGACAGATACGCAGTATTTT.

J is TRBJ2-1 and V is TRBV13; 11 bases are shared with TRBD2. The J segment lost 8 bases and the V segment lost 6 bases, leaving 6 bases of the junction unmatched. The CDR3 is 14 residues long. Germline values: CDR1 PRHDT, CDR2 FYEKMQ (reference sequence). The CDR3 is CASSRSGRAHEQFF. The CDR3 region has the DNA TGTGCCAGCAGTCGTAGCGGGAGGGCACATGAGCAGTTCTTC.

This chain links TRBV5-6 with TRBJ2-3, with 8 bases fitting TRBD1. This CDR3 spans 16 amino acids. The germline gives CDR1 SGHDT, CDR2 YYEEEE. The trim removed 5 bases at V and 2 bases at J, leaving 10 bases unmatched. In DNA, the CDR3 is TGTGCCAGCAGTACCACTACCAGGGGGCTCACAGATACGCAGTATTTT. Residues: CASSTTTRGLTDTQYF.

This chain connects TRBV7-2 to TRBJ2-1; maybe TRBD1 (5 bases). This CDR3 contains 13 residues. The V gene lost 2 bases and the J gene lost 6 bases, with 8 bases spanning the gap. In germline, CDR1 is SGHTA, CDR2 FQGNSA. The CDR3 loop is CASSLQGINEQFF. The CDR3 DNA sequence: TGTGCCAGCAGCTTACAGGGAATCAATGAGCAGTTCTTC.

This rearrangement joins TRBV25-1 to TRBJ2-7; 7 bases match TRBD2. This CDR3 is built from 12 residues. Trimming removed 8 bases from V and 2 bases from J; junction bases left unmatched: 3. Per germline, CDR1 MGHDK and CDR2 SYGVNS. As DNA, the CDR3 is TGTGCCAGCGGGGGAGGGGCCTACGAGCAGTACTTC. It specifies CASGGGAYEQYF.

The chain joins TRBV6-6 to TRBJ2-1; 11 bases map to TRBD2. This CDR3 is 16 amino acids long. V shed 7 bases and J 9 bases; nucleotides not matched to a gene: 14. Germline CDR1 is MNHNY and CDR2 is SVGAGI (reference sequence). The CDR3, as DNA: TGTGCCAGCATTCTGAAAACCGGGACTAGCGGCACTGAGCAGTTCTTC. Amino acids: CASILKTGTSGTEQFF.

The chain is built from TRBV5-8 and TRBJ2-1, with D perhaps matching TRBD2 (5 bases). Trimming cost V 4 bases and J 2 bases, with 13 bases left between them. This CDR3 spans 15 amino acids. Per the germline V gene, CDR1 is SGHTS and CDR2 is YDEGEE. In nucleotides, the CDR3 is TGTGCCAGCAGCCGCGGACTGGCCGCCTACAATGAGCAGTTCTTC. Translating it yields CASSRGLAAYNEQFF.

CDR3 protein: CASSPRPYRDGNTGELFF. As DNA, the CDR3 is TGTGCCAGCAGCCCCCGGCCCTACAGGGACGGAAACACCGGGGAGCTGTTTTTT. The chain combines TRBV7-2 with TRBJ2-2; a weak D match, TRBD1 (6 bases). The germline V gene encodes CDR1 SGHTA and CDR2 FQGNSA. This CDR3 region has 18 residues. V was trimmed by 5 bases and J by 2 bases, leaving 21 bases between them. Using reference TRBV7-2 and TRBJ2-2 for the parts outside the CDR3, the full variable domain is GAGVSQSPSNKVTEKGKDVELRCDPISGHTALYWYRQSLGQGLEFLIYFQGNSAPDKSGLPSDRFSAERTGGSVSTLTIQRTQQEDSAVYLCASSPRPYRDGNTGELFFGEGSRLTVL.

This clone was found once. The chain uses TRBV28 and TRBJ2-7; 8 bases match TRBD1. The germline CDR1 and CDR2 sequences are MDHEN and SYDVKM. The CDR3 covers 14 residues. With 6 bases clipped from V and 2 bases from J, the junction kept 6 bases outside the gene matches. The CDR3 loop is CASRGDRNPYEQYF. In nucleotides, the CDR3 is TGTGCCAGCAGGGGGGACAGGAACCCCTACGAGCAGTACTTC.

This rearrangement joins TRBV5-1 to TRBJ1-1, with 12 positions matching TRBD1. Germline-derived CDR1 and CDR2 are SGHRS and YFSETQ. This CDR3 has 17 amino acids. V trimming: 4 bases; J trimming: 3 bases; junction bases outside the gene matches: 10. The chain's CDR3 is CASSLTGTGGLDTEAFF. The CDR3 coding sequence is TGCGCCAGCAGCCTGACCGGGACAGGGGGCTTGGACACTGAAGCTTTCTTT.

CDR3 bases: TGTGCCAGCAGCCTCCAACGGAGCTCCTACGAGCAGTACTTC. It is translated as CASSLQRSSYEQYF. The chain combines TRBV11-2 with TRBJ2-7; D unclear. In germline, CDR1 is SGHAT, CDR2 FQNNGV. V lost 5 bases, J lost 0 bases, and 11 bases lay in between. The CDR3 contains 14 residues.

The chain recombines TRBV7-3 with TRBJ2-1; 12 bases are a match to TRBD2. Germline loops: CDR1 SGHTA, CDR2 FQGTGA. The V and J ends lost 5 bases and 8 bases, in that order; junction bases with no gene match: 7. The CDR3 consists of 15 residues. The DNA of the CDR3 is TGTGCCAGCAGCATGGGACTAGCGGGTTTTCATGAGCAGTTCTTC. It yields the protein CASSMGLAGFHEQFF.

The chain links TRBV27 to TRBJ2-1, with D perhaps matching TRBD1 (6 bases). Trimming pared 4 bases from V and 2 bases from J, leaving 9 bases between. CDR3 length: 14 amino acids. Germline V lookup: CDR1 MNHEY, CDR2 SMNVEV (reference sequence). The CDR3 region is CASSYRVPYNEQFF. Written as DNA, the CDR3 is TGTGCCAGCAGTTACAGGGTTCCCTACAATGAGCAGTTCTTC.